One and the same sample provided the 28 T cell receptor beta chains below, sequenced in a study of cytomegalovirus exposure and HLA in healthy donors. The primer mix had 60 Vbeta and 13 Jbeta primers. Clones were read by immunoSEQ multiplex PCR, and TCRdb kept only the in-frame ones, dropping some. Among 150,000 or so clones listed, approximately 78% were seen once. What was sequenced was PBMCs. Receptor source: a man aged 35 to 55 in good health and CMV-seropositive.

The chain combines TRBV5-6 with TRBJ2-5, with 14 bases that match TRBD2. This CDR3 region has 18 residues. Germline loops: CDR1 SGHDT, CDR2 YYEEEE. V shed 3 bases, J shed 1 base, and the junction held 8 bases outside the gene matches. The CDR3 coding sequence is TGTGCCAGCAGCTGGGGGACTAGCGGGAGTCCCCTCCAAGAGACCCAGTACTTC. Translation gives CASSWGTSGSPLQETQYF.

The chain joins TRBV11-1 to TRBJ2-3; 13 bases are a match to TRBD2. Trimming cost V 5 bases and J 0 bases; bases outside gene matches: 5. CDR3 length equals 17 residues. CDR1 is SGHAT, CDR2 FQDESV, per germline (reference sequence). The CDR3 DNA reads as TGTGCCAGCAGCCAAGGACTAGCGGGAGAAAGCACAGATACGCAGTATTTT. It yields the protein CASSQGLAGESTDTQYF. The full variable domain, in which reference TRBV11-1 and TRBJ2-3 provide the parts outside the CDR3, is EAEVAQSPRYKITEKSQAVAFWCDPISGHATLYWYRQILGQGPELLVQFQDESVVDDSQLPKDRFSAERLKGVDSTLKIQPAELGDSAMYLCASSQGLAGESTDTQYFGPGTRLTVL.

A single count supports this clone. V and J are TRBV10-3 and TRBJ2-3, with D possibly being TRBD1 (6 bases). Germline loops: CDR1 ENHRY, CDR2 SYGVKD. V dropped 11 bases and J dropped 2 bases, with 11 bases sitting between them. The CDR3 has 12 residues. In nucleotides, the CDR3 is TGTGCCGTTACAGGGAACACAGATACGCAGTATTTT. It yields the protein CAVTGNTDTQYF.

The chain links TRBV9 to TRBJ1-3, with 12 bases lining up with TRBD1. J gave up 4 bases and V 3 bases, and 11 bases lay outside the gene matches. The CDR3 has 18 residues. Germline CDR1 reads SGDLS; CDR2 reads YYNGEE. CDR3 DNA sequence: TGTGCCAGCAGCGGTGGGGGGGGACAGGGGGCGTCCGGAAACACCATATATTTT. Translated, it gives CASSGGGGQGASGNTIYF. Drawing the rest from reference TRBV9 and TRBJ1-3, the complete variable domain is DSGVTQTPKHLITATGQRVTLRCSPRSGDLSVYWYQQSLDQGLQFLIQYYNGEERAKGNILERFSAQQFPDLHSELNLSSLELGDSALYFCASSGGGGQGASGNTIYFGEGSWLTVV.

The genes are TRBV5-4 and TRBJ1-2, with unresolved D. This CDR3 is built from 13 residues. V was shortened by 4 bases and J by 7 bases, with 14 bases between the two germline ends. Germline values: CDR1 SGHNT, CDR2 YYREEE (reference sequence). The CDR3 loop is CASSPEIIFGYTF. The CDR3 region has the DNA TGTGCCAGCAGCCCTGAGATTATCTTTGGCTACACCTTC.

The rearrangement links TRBV11-3 to TRBJ2-5; 7 nucleotides agree with TRBD1. This CDR3 is 14 amino acids long. Germline values: CDR1 SGHNT, CDR2 YENEEA. The junction had 3 bases not matched to a gene; V was cut back by 3 bases and J by 2 bases. CDR3: CASSFTGDQETQYF. The CDR3 nucleotides read TGTGCCAGCAGCTTTACAGGGGATCAAGAGACCCAGTACTTC.

The chain uses TRBV13 and TRBJ2-1; TRBD1 is a possible D gene (5 bases). This CDR3 spans 12 amino acids. V lost 2 bases, J lost 6 bases, and 5 bases lay in between. In germline, CDR1 is PRHDT, CDR2 FYEKMQ (reference sequence). CDR3 sequence: CASSLQGNEQFF. The CDR3 nucleotides are TGTGCCAGCAGCTTACAGGGCAATGAGCAGTTCTTC.

The sample holds one count of this clone. Here the CDR3 reads CASSSGLAGNFQETQYF. The DNA of the CDR3 is TGTGCCAGCAGCTCGGGACTAGCGGGAAACTTCCAAGAGACCCAGTACTTC. The chain couples TRBV11-2 to TRBJ2-5; 13 bases are shared with TRBD2. This CDR3 region has 17 residues. Germline lookup yields CDR1 SGHAT and CDR2 FQNNGV. Germline trimming cut 4 bases from V and 1 base from J; bases unmatched to any gene: 6.

V gene TRBV30 combines with J gene TRBJ2-1; possibly TRBD2 for D (5 bases). The CDR3 spans 12 residues. The V and J ends lost 2 bases and 10 bases respectively, with 12 bases between them. The V gene's germline CDR1 is GTSNPN and CDR2 SVGIG (reference sequence). CDR3: CAWSSASFEQFF. Here the CDR3 DNA reads TGTGCCTGGAGTTCGGCTAGCTTCGAGCAGTTCTTC.

The rearrangement links TRBV5-4 to TRBJ2-7; no definite D call. The CDR3 extends over 14 amino acids. Germline V lookup: CDR1 SGHNT, CDR2 YYREEE (reference sequence). Trimming took off 3 bases at V and 1 base at J, with 11 bases between the two ends. CDR3 sequence (DNA): TGTGCCAGCAGCTCTCGTCTAGGATCCTACGAGCAGTACTTC. Residues: CASSSRLGSYEQYF.

This chain uses TRBV4-1 with TRBJ2-7; 14 nucleotides align to TRBD2. The germline gives CDR1 MGHRA, CDR2 YSYEKL. CDR3 length: 18 amino acids. Germline trimming cut 0 bases from V and 5 bases from J; bases unmatched to any gene: 9. The CDR3 spells CASSQDLGTSGRRDEQYF. DNA of the CDR3: TGCGCCAGCAGCCAAGATCTGGGGACTAGCGGGAGAAGGGACGAGCAGTACTTC.

The rearrangement links TRBV14 to TRBJ2-1; D perhaps matches TRBD2 (6 bases). Trimming cost V 0 bases and J 10 bases, with 10 bases left between them. Germline loops: CDR1 SGHDN, CDR2 FVKESK. The CDR3 loop spans 13 amino acids. CDR3 bases: TGTGCCAGCAGCCAAGATACTGGGGGGGAGCAGTTCTTC. Protein product: CASSQDTGGEQFF.

The rearrangement links TRBV30 to TRBJ1-1; no clear D. Trimming cost V 4 bases and J 0 bases, with 9 bases left between them. CDR3 length equals 13 residues. CDR1 and CDR2 (germline): GTSNPN, SVGIG (reference sequence). The DNA for the CDR3 is TGTGCCTGGACAGGATTTCTGAACACTGAAGCTTTCTTT. It yields the protein CAWTGFLNTEAFF.

A few counts support this clone. This rearrangement joins TRBV5-6 to TRBJ2-7, with TRBD2 as a possible D gene (6 bases). The CDR3 covers 16 residues. Germline loops: CDR1 SGHDT, CDR2 YYEEEE. Trimming stripped 1 base from V and 3 bases from J, with 17 bases between. This chain's CDR3 is CASSLRYREPLYEQYF. The CDR3 DNA sequence: TGTGCCAGCAGCTTGCGGTATCGGGAGCCCCTCTACGAGCAGTACTTC.

The rearrangement uses TRBV27 and TRBJ1-1; TRBD1 aligns across 8 bases. CDR1 and CDR2 from the germline V gene are MNHEY and SMNVEV (reference sequence). Losses at the gene ends were 3 bases for V and 4 bases for J; bases not matched to a gene: 7. This CDR3 contains 15 residues. CDR3 amino acids: CASSFPGQGVTEAFF. As DNA, the CDR3 is TGTGCCAGCAGTTTTCCTGGACAGGGAGTCACTGAAGCTTTCTTT.

The CDR3 DNA reads TGTGCCAGCAGCTTCCGCCGGGACAGCCCCACAGATACGCAGTATTTT. Translating it yields CASSFRRDSPTDTQYF. V usage is TRBV7-2 and J usage is TRBJ2-3; TRBD1 aligns across 7 bases. In germline, CDR1 is SGHTA, CDR2 FQGNSA. The CDR3 length is 16 residues. The junction had 8 bases not matched to a gene; V was cut back by 3 bases and J by 2 bases.

The chain employs TRBV21-1 and TRBJ2-5; TRBD2, the table's D call, lacks a check against the DNA. TRBV21-1 is recorded as a pseudogene. The CDR3 extends over 14 amino acids. The CDR3 spells CASTRGGHGETQYF. The CDR3, as DNA: TGTGCCAGCACGCGGGGGGGGCACGGGGAGACCCAGTACTTC.

This chain links TRBV7-3 with TRBJ2-5, with 8 positions matching TRBD2. Germline trimming cut 5 bases from V and 0 bases from J; bases unmatched to any gene: 5. There are 15 residues in the CDR3. Per the germline V gene, CDR1 is SGHTA and CDR2 is FQGTGA. As DNA, the CDR3 is TGTGCCAGCAGCACCAGCGGGAGTAACCAAGAGACCCAGTACTTC. As protein: CASSTSGSNQETQYF.

The chain employs TRBV7-8 and TRBJ1-5; possibly TRBD1 for D (6 bases). The length of the CDR3 is 16 residues. Germline CDR1 reads SGHVS; CDR2 reads FQNEAQ. V lost 1 base to trimming and J lost 2 bases, with 12 bases between them. CDR3 nucleotides: TGTGCCAGCAGCTTAGAACAGGGACTAGGCAATCAGCCCCAGCATTTT. This codes for CASSLEQGLGNQPQHF. Looking up the rest from reference TRBV7-8 and TRBJ1-5 gives the full variable domain: GAGVSQSPRYKVAKRGQDVALRCDPISGHVSLFWYQQALGQGPEFLTYFQNEAQLDKSGLPSDRFFAERPEGSVSTLKIQRTQQEDSAVYLCASSLEQGLGNQPQHFGDGTRLSIL.

The chain carries TRBV7-9 and TRBJ2-3; D is perhaps TRBD1 (6 bases). Between the trimmed V and J ends, which lost 1 base and 2 bases, there was a span of 10 bases. The CDR3 covers 15 residues. Germline V gives CDR1 SEHNR, CDR2 FQNEAQ (reference sequence). The CDR3 protein is CASSLEGDNTDTQYF. CDR3 sequence (DNA): TGTGCCAGCAGCTTAGAGGGGGACAACACAGATACGCAGTATTTT.

A remark on this clone: This specimen includes other DNA sequences encoding the same CDR3. The chain couples TRBV5-4 to TRBJ2-7; 11 nucleotides line up with TRBD2. Germline CDR1 is SGHNT and CDR2 is YYREEE (reference sequence). The CDR3 extends over 18 amino acids. Trimming cost V 0 bases and J 2 bases; bases outside gene matches: 10. The CDR3 loop is CASSLGLDGTSGAYEQYF. In nucleotides, the CDR3 is TGTGCCAGCAGCTTGGGCCTAGACGGGACTAGCGGAGCCTACGAGCAGTACTTC.

This clone was seen a single time. This chain uses TRBV7-9 with TRBJ2-5; 8 bases agree with TRBD1. Germline CDR1 and CDR2: SEHNR and FQNEAQ (reference sequence). V trimming: 1 base; J trimming: 5 bases; junction bases outside the gene matches: 6. This CDR3 contains 15 residues. The DNA for the CDR3 is TGTGCCAGCAGCTTAGACCAGGGGGCTGGGGAGACCCAGTACTTC. This codes for CASSLDQGAGETQYF.

For the CDR3, the DNA is TGTGCCAGCAGCTTAGGACTAGCGGGGGGGGAGCAGTACTTC. Translated, it gives CASSLGLAGGEQYF. The rearrangement uses TRBV5-4 and TRBJ2-7, with TRBD2 identical over 15 bases. V lost 2 bases and J lost 7; bases outside the gene matches: 1. The germline V gene has CDR1 SGHNT and CDR2 YYREEE (reference sequence). The CDR3 contains 14 residues. The entire variable domain, with the rest obtained from reference TRBV5-4 and TRBJ2-7, is as follows: ETGVTQSPTHLIKTRGQQVTLRCSSQSGHNTVSWYQQALGQGPQFIFQYYREEENGRGNFPPRFSGLQFPNYSSELNVNALELDDSALYLCASSLGLAGGEQYFGPGTRLTVT.

V and J are TRBV30 and TRBJ2-7; tentative D call: TRBD1 (6 bases). Germline-derived CDR1 and CDR2 are GTSNPN and SVGIG (reference sequence). The CDR3 loop spans 13 amino acids. Deletions cut 5 bases from V and 4 bases from J, with 15 bases between. CDR3: CAWWGRNSYEQYF. In nucleotides, the CDR3 is TGTGCCTGGTGGGGGCGTAATAGTTACGAGCAGTACTTC. Filled out from reference TRBV30 and TRBJ2-7, the complete variable domain reads SQTIHQWPATLVQPVGSPLSLECTVEGTSNPNLYWYRQAAGRGLQLLFYSVGIGQISSEVPQNLSASRPQDRQFILSSKKLLLSDSGFYLCAWWGRNSYEQYFGPGTRLTVT.

This chain uses TRBV27 with TRBJ1-3; no firm D call. The CDR3 spans 15 residues. Germline loops: CDR1 MNHEY, CDR2 SMNVEV (reference sequence). The V gene lost 2 bases and the J gene lost 0 bases, with 8 bases spanning the gap. CDR3 loop: CASSLRPGSGNTIYF. CDR3 DNA sequence: TGTGCCAGCAGTTTAAGGCCAGGCTCTGGAAACACCATATATTTT.

This sequence joins TRBV9 and TRBJ1-4, with TRBD1 matching 10 bases. Germline-derived CDR1 and CDR2 are SGDLS and YYNGEE. The CDR3 totals 19 residues. Trimming at V came to 0 bases and at J to 4 bases, leaving 12 bases not matched to a gene. The DNA of the CDR3 is TGTGCCAGCAGCGTAGTAGGGAGAGGGGACAGGGGCTTTAATGAAAAACTGTTTTTT. Its protein product is CASSVVGRGDRGFNEKLFF. Supplemented by reference TRBV9 and TRBJ1-4, the full variable domain reads DSGVTQTPKHLITATGQRVTLRCSPRSGDLSVYWYQQSLDQGLQFLIQYYNGEERAKGNILERFSAQQFPDLHSELNLSSLELGDSALYFCASSVVGRGDRGFNEKLFFGSGTQLSVL.

This chain connects TRBV28 to TRBJ2-3; D ambiguous. CDR3 length: 14 residues. The ends were cut back, 9 bases at V and 6 bases at J, with 19 bases in the middle. In germline, CDR1 is MDHEN, CDR2 SYDVKM. The CDR3 DNA follows: TGTGCCAGTCACGTGACGGGTCGTGCGGATACGCAGTATTTT. Translation: CASHVTGRADTQYF.

This chain connects TRBV7-6 to TRBJ2-7; 8 positions agree with TRBD2. Germline lookup yields CDR1 SGHVS and CDR2 FNYEAQ. The CDR3 is 15 amino acids. The ends lost 4 bases at V and 7 bases at J; junction bases unmatched: 12. The CDR3 region is CASSSQEGSGVEQYF. For the CDR3, the DNA is TGTGCCAGCAGCTCACAAGAGGGTAGCGGGGTGGAGCAGTACTTC.